A selection of T cell receptor beta chains follows, all from one sample in a study of blood T cells in healthy people across ages. A single record per CDR3 protein comes from TCRdb applying MiXCR to the 5' RACE reads. This table has about 1.4 million distinct CDR3 sequences, around 59% appearing once. Sequences were obtained from blood. The receptors derive from a man between 18 and 29 years old in good health. Each CDR3 is given with its conserved first and last residue. The order of the fields is clone size, D gene, J gene, V gene, CDR3 protein, CDR3 DNA. A D gene is named only where the DNA matches it firmly. Rows give clone size only sometimes, using once, few, many, or a class for an expanded clone.

-,-,TRBJ2-3,TRBV27,CASSLFSLLVDTQYF,TGTGCCAGCAGTTTATTCAGTCTTCTGGTAGATACGCAGTATTTT
-,-,TRBJ1-1,TRBV12-3/TRBV12-4,CAPRRSNTEAFF,TGTGCCCCCAGACGATCAAACACTGAAGCTTTCTTT
-,TRBD2,TRBJ2-7,TRBV15,CATSRDLPGTSGAEQYF,TGTGCCACCAGTCGAGACCTACCCGGGACTAGTGGAGCCGAGCAGTACTTC
few,-,TRBJ2-3,TRBV29-1,CSVGWDSTDTQYF,TGCAGCGTTGGCTGGGACTCCACAGATACGCAGTATTTT
-,TRBD2,TRBJ2-1,TRBV4-1,CASRPGLAGLNEQFF,TGCGCCAGCAGGCCCGGACTAGCGGGGTTAAATGAGCAGTTCTTC
-,-,TRBJ2-7,TRBV20-1,CRPSGTGYEQYF,TGCAGACCGTCCGGGACGGGCTACGAGCAGTACTTC
-,-,TRBJ1-1,TRBV20-1,CSAPQPQGSDTEAFF,TGCAGTGCTCCCCAACCACAGGGATCGGACACTGAAGCTTTCTTT
-,-,TRBJ2-3,TRBV5-1,CASSLVYDTQYF,TGCGCCAGCAGCTTGGTATACGATACGCAGTATTTT
-,-,TRBJ1-1,TRBV4-1,CASGFSGTSTEAFF,TGCGCCAGTGGGTTTTCCGGGACAAGCACTGAAGCTTTCTTT
-,-,TRBJ2-2,TRBV2,CASSDSRQYGELFF,TGTGCCAGCAGTGATTCTAGACAGTACGGGGAGCTGTTTTTT
-,-,TRBJ1-2,TRBV3-1,CASSQEFSAGYYGYTF,TGTGCCAGCAGTCAAGAATTTTCGGCGGGATACTATGGCTACACCTTC
-,-,TRBJ2-5,TRBV6-1,CASSEAHTSGETQYF,TGTGCCAGCAGTGAAGCGCATACATCGGGAGAGACCCAGTACTTC
-,-,TRBJ2-1,TRBV4-2,CASSQLFGAEQFF,TGTGCCAGCAGCCAACTCTTCGGCGCTGAGCAGTTCTTC
-,-,TRBJ2-1,TRBV7-2,CASSPGGLVSYNEQFF,TGTGCCAGCAGCCCGGGTGGGCTAGTCAGTTACAATGAGCAGTTCTTC
-,TRBD1,TRBJ1-4,TRBV4-1,CASSHGTGRGNEKLFF,TGCGCCAGCAGCCACGGGACAGGAAGGGGGAATGAAAAACTGTTTTTT
few,-,TRBJ2-5,TRBV24-1,CATSDKLDWETQYF,TGTGCCACCAGTGACAAACTAGATTGGGAGACCCAGTACTTC
-,-,TRBJ2-7,TRBV4-1,CASSQEAGLYEQYF,TGCGCCAGCAGCCAAGAAGCGGGTCTCTACGAGCAGTACTTC
-,TRBD2,TRBJ2-1,TRBV5-3,CARSGLGNSYEQFF,TGTGCCAGAAGCGGACTAGGTAATTCCTATGAGCAGTTCTTC
-,-,TRBJ1-1,TRBV5-1,CTSSLDGQNTEAFF,TGCACCAGCAGCTTGGATGGCCAGAACACTGAAGCTTTCTTT
-,-,TRBJ1-5,TRBV4-1,CASSPDDPTGAPNTNQPQHF,TGCGCCAGCAGCCCCGACGACCCGACAGGAGCGCCCAATACCAATCAGCCCCAGCATTTT
-,-,TRBJ1-1,TRBV29-1,CSVDFGMNTEAFF,TGCAGCGTTGATTTCGGAATGAACACTGAAGCTTTCTTT
-,-,TRBJ2-7,TRBV29-1,CSVGSTYEQYF,TGCAGCGTGGGGAGCACCTACGAGCAGTACTTC
-,-,TRBJ2-7,TRBV3-1,CASSQSPTYNEQYF,TGTGCCAGCAGCCAGTCGCCTACCTACAATGAGCAGTACTTC
-,TRBD2,TRBJ2-1,TRBV5-1,CASSPGTSGAIYNEQFF,TGCGCCAGCAGCCCGGGGACTAGCGGGGCCATATACAATGAGCAGTTCTTC
-,-,TRBJ2-1,TRBV6-2/TRBV6-3,CAGSYSTGAVYNEQFF,TGTGCCGGCAGTTACTCGACTGGGGCGGTCTACAATGAGCAGTTCTTC
-,-,TRBJ2-5,TRBV20-1,CSARDGQGGETQYF,TGCAGTGCTAGAGACGGCCAGGGAGGAGAGACCCAGTACTTC
-,-,TRBJ2-7,TRBV19,CASSPLGDPYEQYF,TGTGCCAGTAGTCCGCTCGGAGATCCCTACGAGCAGTACTTC
-,TRBD1,TRBJ2-7,TRBV20-1,CSATGQGSAYEQYF,TGCAGTGCAACCGGACAGGGATCTGCCTACGAGCAGTACTTC
few,-,TRBJ2-1,TRBV20-1,CSASRGGYSYNEQFF,TGCAGTGCTAGTCGCGGGGGCTACTCCTACAATGAGCAGTTCTTC
-,-,TRBJ2-7,TRBV7-6,CASSPALRDNSPEQYF,TGTGCCAGCAGCCCCGCGTTACGGGACAACTCTCCAGAGCAGTACTTC
few,-,TRBJ1-2,TRBV20-1,CSASPAGNYGYTF,TGCAGTGCTAGTCCCGCCGGGAACTATGGCTACACCTTC
-,-,TRBJ1-2,TRBV7-2,CASSLGDGLLEHGYTF,TGTGCCAGCAGCTTAGGGGACGGCCTTCTTGAACATGGCTACACCTTC
-,-,TRBJ1-5,TRBV12-3/TRBV12-4,CTSSLLAGSNQPQHF,TGTACCAGCAGTTTACTCGCAGGGAGCAATCAGCCCCAGCATTTT
-,-,TRBJ2-1,TRBV18,CASSPDRNLNEQFF,TGTGCCAGCTCACCGGACAGAAACCTCAATGAGCAGTTCTTC
-,-,TRBJ1-5,TRBV7-9,CASSLWQGGPYQPQHF,TGTGCCAGCAGCTTATGGCAGGGAGGCCCGTATCAGCCCCAGCATTTT
few,-,TRBJ2-7,TRBV4-3,CASSQLSGYEQYF,TGCGCCAGCAGCCAACTTTCGGGATACGAGCAGTACTTC
-,-,TRBJ2-1,TRBV7-9,CASIPGLSNEQFF,TGTGCCAGCATCCCCGGTCTCTCCAATGAGCAGTTCTTC
-,-,TRBJ2-5,TRBV4-1,CASSQVPGEVDQETQYF,TGCGCCAGCAGCCAAGTTCCTGGCGAGGTAGACCAAGAGACCCAGTACTTC
-,-,TRBJ1-2,TRBV4-1,CASSQDDVGPVYGYTF,TGCGCCAGCAGCCAAGATGACGTTGGGCCTGTATATGGCTACACCTTC